These 29 T cell receptor beta chains were all obtained from the same sample, sequenced in a study of cytomegalovirus exposure and HLA in healthy donors. Method: immunoSEQ multiplex PCR; TCRdb's copy keeps in-frame clones and lacks some. The data contain 180,000 or so clones, approximately 87% of them seen just once; the ten biggest clones take up roughly 1.3%. The sample consisted of PBMCs. These receptors all stem from a woman aged 25 to 39 in good health and CMV-seronegative.

The chain links TRBV5-4 to TRBJ2-1; D is undetermined. Per germline, CDR1 SGHNT and CDR2 YYREEE (reference sequence). The V gene lost 9 bases and the J gene lost 1 base, with 5 bases spanning the gap. The CDR3 is 11 residues long. CDR3 sequence: CATLSYNEQFF. The CDR3 DNA reads as TGTGCCACTCTTTCCTACAATGAGCAGTTCTTC.

CDR3 region: CASSPDRATNYGYTF. For the CDR3, the DNA is TGTGCCAGCAGCCCGGACAGGGCTACTAACTATGGCTACACCTTC. This sequence joins TRBV9 and TRBJ1-2; 8 bases map to TRBD1. V lost 4 bases, J lost 0 bases, and 5 bases stayed unmatched. Germline V CDR1 and CDR2: SGDLS, YYNGEE. There are 15 residues in the CDR3.

The V gene is TRBV25-1, the J gene TRBJ1-5; D is uncertain. The length of the CDR3 is 16 residues. Trimming stripped 7 bases from V and 3 bases from J, with 19 bases between. Per the germline V gene, CDR1 is MGHDK and CDR2 is SYGVNS. DNA for the CDR3: TGTGCCAGCACCCTAGATATGGTGTTTTACAATCAGCCCCAGCATTTT. Protein product: CASTLDMVFYNQPQHF.

CDR3 protein: CATSRDPLTDTQYF. Written as DNA, the CDR3 is TGTGCCACCAGCAGAGATCCCCTGACAGATACGCAGTATTTT. The chain uses TRBV15 and TRBJ2-3; D call uncertain. V lost 0 bases to trimming and J lost 3 bases, with 7 bases between them. The CDR3 extends over 14 amino acids. Germline CDR1 is LNHNV and CDR2 is YYDKDF (reference sequence).

The gene calls are TRBV19 and TRBJ2-7, with D maybe TRBD1 (6 bases). Germline CDR1 LNHDA, CDR2 SQIVND (reference sequence). The CDR3 is 13 residues long. Trimming took off 5 bases at V and 2 bases at J, with 10 bases between the two ends. The CDR3 coding sequence is TGTGCCAGTAGTGAGGGACAAGCCTACGAGCAGTACTTC. Its protein is CASSEGQAYEQYF.

This chain joins TRBV6-5 and TRBJ1-6; no clear D. The CDR3 consists of 16 residues. Germline CDR1 is MNHEY and CDR2 is SVGAGI. The V end lost 0 bases, the J end lost 8 bases, and 14 bases lay between the germline ends. The CDR3 spells CASSYSISGVDSPLHF. The CDR3 nucleotides read TGTGCCAGCAGTTACTCGATTTCCGGGGTGGATTCACCCCTCCACTTT.

V gene TRBV7-2 combines with J gene TRBJ2-3; the match to TRBD2 covers 11 bases. Germline CDR1 is SGHTA and CDR2 is FQGNSA. The CDR3 covers 16 residues. V shed 5 bases, J shed 4 bases, and the junction held 8 bases outside the gene matches. The CDR3 loop reads CASSHQTGLAADTQYF. DNA of the CDR3: TGTGCCAGCAGCCATCAAACGGGACTAGCGGCAGATACGCAGTATTTT.

This chain joins TRBV7-8 and TRBJ1-5; D may be TRBD1 (6 bases). V gave up 5 bases and J gave up 0 bases, with 17 bases separating them. Germline-derived CDR1 and CDR2 are SGHVS and FQNEAQ. The CDR3 is 17 residues long. CDR3 residues: CASSLIGTSYSNQPQHF. As DNA, the CDR3 is TGTGCCAGCAGCCTGATCGGGACAAGCTATAGCAATCAGCCCCAGCATTTT.

The rearrangement links TRBV27 to TRBJ1-1; D is undetermined. Germline assignment: CDR1 MNHEY and CDR2 SMNVEV (reference sequence). This CDR3 has 16 amino acids. The germline V and J ends were trimmed by 0 bases and 1 base, with 12 bases remaining between them. The CDR3 coding sequence is TGTGCCAGCAGTTTATCGACGCCAGGCCGGAACACTGAAGCTTTCTTT. Its protein is CASSLSTPGRNTEAFF.

The chain links TRBV4-2 to TRBJ2-7; a weak D match, TRBD1 (6 bases). V was clipped by 3 bases and J by 0 bases, with 12 bases between them. The germline V gene has CDR1 LGHNA and CDR2 YNFKEQ. CDR3 size: 15 residues. This CDR3 is CASSQQDRRSYEQYF. The CDR3 nucleotides read TGTGCCAGCAGCCAGCAGGACAGACGCTCCTACGAGCAGTACTTC.

CDR3 sequence reads: CASSLGIGYNSPLHF. Written as DNA, the CDR3 is TGCGCCAGCAGCTTGGGTATCGGTTATAATTCACCCCTCCACTTT. This chain uses TRBV5-1 with TRBJ1-6; D uncertain. Trimming removed 0 bases at V and 4 bases at J, with 8 bases between. CDR3 length equals 15 residues. Germline V gene sequence: CDR1 SGHRS, CDR2 YFSETQ.

This clone was observed a few times. V usage is TRBV5-1 and J usage is TRBJ2-7; TRBD1 agrees at 8 bases. Germline V gene data show CDR1 as SGHRS and CDR2 as YFSETQ. The V gene end was trimmed by 4 bases and the J gene end by 2 bases; junction bases not matched to a gene: 5. The CDR3 sequence is 14 residues long. The CDR3 DNA reads TGCGCCAGCAGCAAACCGGGACAGGCCTACGAGCAGTACTTC. It is translated as CASSKPGQAYEQYF.

The chain has TRBV2 and TRBJ1-5, with D unresolved. CDR3 length equals 15 residues. The germline V gene encodes CDR1 SNHLY and CDR2 FYNNEI. V was clipped by 4 bases and J by 1 base, with 11 bases between them. CDR3 nucleotide sequence: TGTGCCAGCAGTGTTTTCCCGGGAAGCAATCAGCCCCAGCATTTT. This sequence encodes CASSVFPGSNQPQHF.

The V gene is TRBV9, the J gene TRBJ2-5; D might be TRBD2 (6 bases). The V end lost 0 bases, the J end lost 5 bases, and 11 bases lay between the germline ends. Germline V gene data show CDR1 as SGDLS and CDR2 as YYNGEE. The CDR3 totals 14 residues. CDR3: CASSVDRGMETQYF. CDR3 nucleotide sequence: TGTGCCAGCAGCGTAGACCGCGGGATGGAGACCCAGTACTTC.

The CDR3 loop reads CASSEGPGQGTIYF. The DNA for the CDR3 is TGTGCCAGCAGTGAAGGGCCAGGGCAGGGCACCATATATTTT. V is TRBV6-1 and J is TRBJ1-3, with D possibly TRBD1 on 5 matching bases. Per the germline V gene, CDR1 is MNHNS and CDR2 is SASEGT. This CDR3 has 14 amino acids. Trimming removed 1 base at V and 9 bases at J, with 13 bases between.

The V and J genes are TRBV4-3 and TRBJ2-7; 7 bases match TRBD1. Germline V lookup: CDR1 LGHNA, CDR2 YSLEER. J lost 5 bases, V lost 3 bases, and 7 bases had no gene match. There are 14 residues in the CDR3. CDR3 nucleotides: TGCGCCAGCAGCCAGGACAGGCGTGTCGACGAGCAGTACTTC. It yields the protein CASSQDRRVDEQYF.

This rearrangement joins TRBV2 to TRBJ1-5; TRBD1 matches 8 bases. The ends lost 6 bases at V and 3 bases at J; junction bases unmatched: 19. Germline V lookup: CDR1 SNHLY, CDR2 FYNNEI. The CDR3 has 19 amino acids. The CDR3 loop reads CASRASGTGGAVVNQPQHF. The CDR3 DNA reads as TGTGCCAGCAGGGCGTCCGGGACAGGAGGCGCGGTCGTCAATCAGCCCCAGCATTTT.

The chain couples TRBV4-2 to TRBJ2-7; 10 nucleotides align to TRBD2. Germline trimming cut 0 bases from V and 9 bases from J; bases unmatched to any gene: 17. The germline CDR1 and CDR2 sequences are LGHNA and YNFKEQ. CDR3 size: 18 residues. The CDR3 region is CASSQEPLSGLAVFGQYF. Written as DNA, the CDR3 is TGTGCCAGCAGCCAAGAACCATTGAGTGGACTAGCGGTGTTCGGGCAGTACTTC.

This clone was found once. This chain joins TRBV7-6 and TRBJ2-5; 14 bases match TRBD2. CDR3 length equals 17 residues. Trimming cost V 3 bases and J 3 bases; bases outside gene matches: 6. The germline V gene has CDR1 SGHVS and CDR2 FNYEAQ. CDR3 nucleotide sequence: TGTGCCAGCAGCTTTGATGGACTAGCGGGGGGTGAAGAGACCCAGTACTTC. This gives the protein CASSFDGLAGGEETQYF.

The rearrangement links TRBV6-5 to TRBJ1-6; no reliable D call. Germline V lookup: CDR1 MNHEY, CDR2 SVGAGI. The CDR3 spans 13 residues. Trimming cost V 6 bases and J 11 bases, with 14 bases left between them. CDR3 residues: CASSGVLGTPLHF. In DNA, the CDR3 is TGTGCCAGCAGCGGGGTCCTTGGGACACCCCTCCACTTT.

CDR3 sequence reads: CASSLLPGRYGYTF. CDR3 coding DNA: TGTGCCAGCAGCTTGCTCCCAGGGAGGTATGGCTACACCTTC. The chain links TRBV5-6 to TRBJ1-2; TRBD1 might be the D (5 bases). V was shortened by 1 base and J by 5 bases, with 12 bases between the two germline ends. The CDR3 runs 14 residues. Germline loops: CDR1 SGHDT, CDR2 YYEEEE.

This chain joins TRBV13 and TRBJ1-2; possibly TRBD1 for D (5 bases). CDR3 length: 13 amino acids. Trimming took off 5 bases at V and 4 bases at J, with 11 bases between the two ends. The germline V gene has CDR1 PRHDT and CDR2 FYEKMQ (reference sequence). Here the CDR3 DNA reads TGTGCCAGCAGCCCAGGACAAGTCTATGGCTACACCTTC. It encodes CASSPGQVYGYTF.

V usage is TRBV7-9 and J usage is TRBJ2-1, with 9 bases lining up with TRBD2. This CDR3 is built from 15 residues. CDR1 and CDR2 from the germline V gene are SEHNR and FQNEAQ (reference sequence). V trimming: 3 bases; J trimming: 4 bases; junction bases outside the gene matches: 4. Here the CDR3 reads CASSLTSGLYNEQFF. Here the CDR3 DNA reads TGTGCCAGCAGCTTGACTAGCGGACTGTACAATGAGCAGTTCTTC.

The gene calls are TRBV25-1 and TRBJ1-1; D is possibly TRBD1 (6 bases). V lost 7 bases, J lost 5 bases, and 11 bases lay in between. CDR1 is MGHDK and CDR2 is SYGVNS in the germline V gene. The CDR3 length is 12 residues. The CDR3 is CASNRVGTEAFF. CDR3 sequence (DNA): TGTGCCAGCAACAGGGTAGGAACTGAAGCTTTCTTT.

CDR3 bases: TGTGCCAGTAGTATCTCCCGGGGGGCCCAGGGCAATCAGCCCCAGCATTTT. This encodes CASSISRGAQGNQPQHF. The genes are TRBV19 and TRBJ1-5, with D perhaps TRBD1 (6 bases). CDR1 and CDR2 from the germline V gene are LNHDA and SQIVND (reference sequence). The CDR3 extends over 17 amino acids. The ends were cut back, 3 bases at V and 2 bases at J, with 17 bases in the middle. Looking up the rest from reference TRBV19 and TRBJ1-5 gives the full variable domain: DGGITQSPKYLFRKEGQNVTLSCEQNLNHDAMYWYRQDPGQGLRLIYYSQIVNDFQKGDIAEGYSVSREKKESFPLTVTSAQKNPTAFYLCASSISRGAQGNQPQHFGDGTRLSIL.

This chain uses TRBV29-1 with TRBJ2-1, with TRBD1 matching over 8 bases. CDR3 length: 14 amino acids. Germline assignment: CDR1 SQVTM and CDR2 ANQGSEA. The V gene end was trimmed by 4 bases and the J gene end by 3 bases; junction bases not matched to a gene: 5. In DNA, the CDR3 is TGCAGCGTTGGTGGCAGGGGGCTCTACAATGAGCAGTTCTTC. It specifies CSVGGRGLYNEQFF.

The rearrangement joins TRBV29-1 to TRBJ1-2; TRBD1 agrees at 7 bases. Germline V CDR1 and CDR2: SQVTM, ANQGSEA. The CDR3 has 13 amino acids. V shed 6 bases and J 3 bases; nucleotides not matched to a gene: 7. The CDR3 sequence: CSVDGTEYYGYTF. Here the CDR3 DNA reads TGCAGCGTAGATGGGACAGAGTACTATGGCTACACCTTC.

J is TRBJ2-7 and V is TRBV4-1; a possible D gene is TRBD2 (5 bases). This CDR3 contains 14 residues. The V and J ends lost 1 base and 2 bases respectively, with 9 bases between them. Germline CDR1 reads MGHRA; CDR2 reads YSYEKL. The CDR3 bases are TGCGCCAGCAGCCAAGCCGAGGGTACCTACGAGCAGTACTTC. It yields the protein CASSQAEGTYEQYF.

V usage is TRBV19 and J usage is TRBJ2-7; 7 bases align to TRBD1. Germline CDR1 is LNHDA and CDR2 is SQIVND (reference sequence). V lost 4 bases to trimming and J lost 6 bases; unmatched junction nucleotides: 6. CDR3 size: 13 residues. Here the CDR3 reads CASSTNTGAEQYF. CDR3 coding DNA: TGTGCCAGTAGTACCAACACAGGGGCCGAGCAGTACTTC.